The source of this T cell receptor (beta chain) is a study of T cell changes during pregnancy in multiple sclerosis (dated by TCRdb to between 2018 and 2021). A note on the overall study: In women with multiple sclerosis, the researchers looked at how the T cell repertoire shifted as pregnancy progressed.

The germline V end is reduced by 6 bases and the J end by 7 bases; junction bases left unmatched: 12. From its cysteine to its phenylalanine, the CDR3 spans 14 amino acids. Of the read, only the CDR3 DNA is kept; its 42 bases are in frame from base 1. Per the germline V gene, SGHTA is the CDR1 and FQGNSA is the CDR2. Concerning this clone: Its antigen is unknown. Per-base qualities were not stored, and no clone one base away is much larger. Within the sample, other DNA sequences also encode this same CDR3.

The method behind the library was the immunoSEQ multiplex PCR assay. Held by TCRdb, this immuneACCESS table contains in-frame sequences only and omits some clones. Under half of the omission traces to an unresolved V gene where checked; the cause of the rest is unknown. This sample comprises around 48,000 clones, 88% of them detected only once. The ten largest clones capture roughly 1.2% of the sample. Sequencing was performed on CD4+ T cells from peripheral blood mononuclear cells, taken in the second trimester of pregnancy. The V and J segments used are TRBV7-2 and TRBJ2-7, with 7 junctional bases fitting TRBD1. This clonotype was sampled from a female donor with multiple sclerosis, enrolled in a pregnancy study. The CDR3 reads as follows: CASRDWTGTTEQYF. The DNA sequence reads TGTGCCAGCAGGGATTGGACAGGAACTACGGAGCAGTACTTC.